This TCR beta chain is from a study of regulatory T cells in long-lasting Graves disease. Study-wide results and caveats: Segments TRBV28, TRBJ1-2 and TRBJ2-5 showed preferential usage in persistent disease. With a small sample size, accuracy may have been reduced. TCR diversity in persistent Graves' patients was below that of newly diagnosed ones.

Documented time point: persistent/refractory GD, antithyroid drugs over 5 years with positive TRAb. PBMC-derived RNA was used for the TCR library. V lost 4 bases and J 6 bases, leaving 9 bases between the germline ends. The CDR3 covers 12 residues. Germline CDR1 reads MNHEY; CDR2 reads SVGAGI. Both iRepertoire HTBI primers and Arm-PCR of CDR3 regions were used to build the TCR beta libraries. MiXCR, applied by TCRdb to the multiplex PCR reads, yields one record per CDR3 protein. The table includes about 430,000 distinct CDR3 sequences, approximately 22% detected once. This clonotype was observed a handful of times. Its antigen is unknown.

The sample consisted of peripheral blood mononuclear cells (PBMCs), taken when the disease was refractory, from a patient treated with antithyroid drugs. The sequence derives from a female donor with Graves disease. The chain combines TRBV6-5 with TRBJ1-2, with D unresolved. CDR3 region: CASSSSGHGYTF. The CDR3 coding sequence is TGTGCCAGCAGTTCCTCGGGCCATGGCTACACCTTC.